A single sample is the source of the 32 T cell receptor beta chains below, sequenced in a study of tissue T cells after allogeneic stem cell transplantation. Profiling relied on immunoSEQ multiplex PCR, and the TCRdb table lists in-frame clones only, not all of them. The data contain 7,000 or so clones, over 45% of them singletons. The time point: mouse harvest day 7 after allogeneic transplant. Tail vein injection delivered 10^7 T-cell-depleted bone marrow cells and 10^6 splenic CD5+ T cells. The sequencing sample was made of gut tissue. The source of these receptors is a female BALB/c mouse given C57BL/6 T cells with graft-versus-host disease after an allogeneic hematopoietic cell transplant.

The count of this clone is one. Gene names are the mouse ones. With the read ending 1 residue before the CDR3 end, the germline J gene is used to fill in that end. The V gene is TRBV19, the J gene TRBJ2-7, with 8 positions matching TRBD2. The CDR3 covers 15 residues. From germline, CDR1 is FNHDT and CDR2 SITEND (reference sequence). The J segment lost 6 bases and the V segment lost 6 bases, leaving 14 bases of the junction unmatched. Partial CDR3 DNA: TGTGCCAGCACTCGGGGGGGGCGGGGGGGGCTTGAACAGTAC. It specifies CASTRGGRGGLEQY. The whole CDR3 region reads CASTRGGRGGLEQYF. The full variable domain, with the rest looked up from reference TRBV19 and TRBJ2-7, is GGIITQTPKFLIGQEGQKLTLKCQQNFNHDTMYWYRQDSGKGLRLIYYSITENDLQKGDLSEGYDASREKKSSFSLTVTSAQKNEMAVFLCASTRGGRGGLEQYFGPGTRLTVL.

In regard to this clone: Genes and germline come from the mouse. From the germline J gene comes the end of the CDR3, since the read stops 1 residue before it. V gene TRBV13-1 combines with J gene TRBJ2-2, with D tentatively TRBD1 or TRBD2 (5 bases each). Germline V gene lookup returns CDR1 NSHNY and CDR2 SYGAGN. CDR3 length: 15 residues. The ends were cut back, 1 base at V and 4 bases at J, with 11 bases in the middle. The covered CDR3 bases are TGTGCCAGCAGTGATTCCGGGGCAGGCACCGGGCAGCTCTAC. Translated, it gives CASSDSGAGTGQLY. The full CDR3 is CASSDSGAGTGQLYF.

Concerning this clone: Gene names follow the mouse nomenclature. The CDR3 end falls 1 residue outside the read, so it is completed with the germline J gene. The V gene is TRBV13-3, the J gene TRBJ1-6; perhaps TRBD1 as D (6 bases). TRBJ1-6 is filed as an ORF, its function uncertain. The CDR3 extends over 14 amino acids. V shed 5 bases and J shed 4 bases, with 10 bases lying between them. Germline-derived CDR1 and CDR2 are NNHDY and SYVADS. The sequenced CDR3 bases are TGTGCCAGCAGACCGGGACAATATAATTCGCCCCTCTAC. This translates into CASRPGQYNSPLY. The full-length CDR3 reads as CASRPGQYNSPLYF.

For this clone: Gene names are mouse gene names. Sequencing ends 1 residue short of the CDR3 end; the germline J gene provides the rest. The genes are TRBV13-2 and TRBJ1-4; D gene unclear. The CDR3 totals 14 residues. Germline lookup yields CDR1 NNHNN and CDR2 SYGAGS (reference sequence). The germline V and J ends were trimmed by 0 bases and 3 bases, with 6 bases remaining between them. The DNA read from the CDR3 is TGTGCCAGCGGTGATGCTTCAGCCAACGAAAGATTATTT. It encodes CASGDASANERLF. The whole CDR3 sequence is CASGDASANERLFF.

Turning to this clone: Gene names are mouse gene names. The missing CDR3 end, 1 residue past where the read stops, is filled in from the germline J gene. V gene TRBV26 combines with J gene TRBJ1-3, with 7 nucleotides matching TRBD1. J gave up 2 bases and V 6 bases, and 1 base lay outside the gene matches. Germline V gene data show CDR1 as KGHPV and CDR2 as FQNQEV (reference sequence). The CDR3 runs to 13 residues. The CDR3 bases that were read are TGTGCCAGCAGGACAGGGCCTGGAAATACGCTCTAT. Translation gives CASRTGPGNTLY. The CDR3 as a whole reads CASRTGPGNTLYF.

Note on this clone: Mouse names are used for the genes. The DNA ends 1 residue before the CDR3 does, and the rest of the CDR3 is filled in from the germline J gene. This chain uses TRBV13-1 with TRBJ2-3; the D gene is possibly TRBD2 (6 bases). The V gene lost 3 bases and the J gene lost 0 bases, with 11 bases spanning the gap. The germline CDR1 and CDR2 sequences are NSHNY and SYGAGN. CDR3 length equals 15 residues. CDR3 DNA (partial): TGTGCCAGCAGTGTACTGGGATCTAGTGCAGAAACGCTGTAT. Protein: CASSVLGSSAETLY. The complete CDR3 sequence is CASSVLGSSAETLYF.

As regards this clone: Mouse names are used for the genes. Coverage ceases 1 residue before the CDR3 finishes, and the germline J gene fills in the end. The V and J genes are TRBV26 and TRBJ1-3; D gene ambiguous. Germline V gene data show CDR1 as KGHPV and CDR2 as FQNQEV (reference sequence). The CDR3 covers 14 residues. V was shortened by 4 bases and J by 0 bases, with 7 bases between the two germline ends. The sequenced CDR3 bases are TGTGCCAGCAGTCCGACGGTTTCTGGAAATACGCTCTAT. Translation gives CASSPTVSGNTLY. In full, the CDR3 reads CASSPTVSGNTLYF.

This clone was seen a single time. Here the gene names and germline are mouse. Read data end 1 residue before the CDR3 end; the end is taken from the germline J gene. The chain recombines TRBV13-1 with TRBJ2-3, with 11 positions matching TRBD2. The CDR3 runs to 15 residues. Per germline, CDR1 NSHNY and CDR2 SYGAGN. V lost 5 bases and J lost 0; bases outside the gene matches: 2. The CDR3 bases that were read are TGTGCCAGCAGCCGGGACTGGGGGAGTGCAGAAACGCTGTAT. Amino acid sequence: CASSRDWGSAETLY. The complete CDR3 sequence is CASSRDWGSAETLYF.

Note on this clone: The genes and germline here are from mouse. The CDR3 reads CASSLAGGATGQLYF. Incomplete CDR3 DNA: TGTGCCAGCTCTCTCGCTGGGGGGGCCACCGGGCAGCTCTAC. The chain uses TRBV12-1 and TRBJ2-2; TRBD2 agrees at 10 bases. The read terminates 1 residue before the CDR3 end, so the remaining end is supplied by the germline J gene. Germline CDR1 SGHSN, CDR2 HYEKVE. Germline trimming cut 0 bases from V and 4 bases from J; bases unmatched to any gene: 1. The CDR3 contains 15 residues.

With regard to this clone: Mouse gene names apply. The sequenced part of the CDR3 DNA is TGTGCCAGCAGCGCCAGGGACTGGGGGAGTGCAGAAACGCTGTAT. Protein product: CASSARDWGSAETLY. The whole CDR3 region reads CASSARDWGSAETLYF. The rearrangement links TRBV4 to TRBJ2-3, with 11 bases that match TRBD2. The read finishes 1 residue shy of the CDR3 end, and the germline J gene is used to complete it. Trimming cost V 5 bases and J 0 bases; bases outside gene matches: 4. The CDR3 totals 16 residues. CDR1 is LGHDT and CDR2 is YNNKQL in the germline V gene (reference sequence).

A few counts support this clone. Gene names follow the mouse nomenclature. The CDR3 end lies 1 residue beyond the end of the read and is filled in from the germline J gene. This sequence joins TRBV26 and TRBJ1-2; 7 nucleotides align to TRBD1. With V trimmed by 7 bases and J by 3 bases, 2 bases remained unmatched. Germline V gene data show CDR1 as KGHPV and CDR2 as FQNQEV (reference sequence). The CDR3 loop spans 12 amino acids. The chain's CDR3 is CASTRGDSDYTF. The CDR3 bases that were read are TGTGCCAGCACCAGGGGGGACTCCGACTACACC.

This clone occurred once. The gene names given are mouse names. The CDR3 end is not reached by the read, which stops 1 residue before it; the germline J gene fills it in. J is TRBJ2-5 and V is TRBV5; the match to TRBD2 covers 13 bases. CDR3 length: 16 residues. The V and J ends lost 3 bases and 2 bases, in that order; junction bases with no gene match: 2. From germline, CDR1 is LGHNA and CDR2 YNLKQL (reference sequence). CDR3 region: CASSHGLGGRQDTQYF. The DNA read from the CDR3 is TGTGCCAGCAGCCACGGACTGGGGGGGCGCCAAGACACCCAGTAC.

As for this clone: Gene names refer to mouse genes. The CDR3: CGASQNTLYF. The CDR3 DNA, read in part, is TGTGGTGCTAGTCAAAACACCTTGTAC. The V call is TRBV20, the J call TRBJ2-4; no firm D call. The read finishes 1 residue shy of the CDR3 end, and the germline J gene is used to complete it. Trimming removed 3 bases from V and 2 bases from J, with 0 bases in between. This CDR3 comprises 10 residues. Germline CDR1 reads GFQATS; CDR2 reads STVNSAI.

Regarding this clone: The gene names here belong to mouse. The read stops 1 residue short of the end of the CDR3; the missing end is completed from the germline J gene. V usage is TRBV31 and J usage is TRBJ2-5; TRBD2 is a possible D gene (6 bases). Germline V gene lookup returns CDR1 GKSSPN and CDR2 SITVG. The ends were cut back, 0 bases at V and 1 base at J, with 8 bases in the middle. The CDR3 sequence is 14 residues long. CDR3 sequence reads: CAWSLGGYQDTQYF. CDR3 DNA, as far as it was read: TGTGCCTGGAGTCTCGGGGGGTACCAAGACACCCAGTAC.

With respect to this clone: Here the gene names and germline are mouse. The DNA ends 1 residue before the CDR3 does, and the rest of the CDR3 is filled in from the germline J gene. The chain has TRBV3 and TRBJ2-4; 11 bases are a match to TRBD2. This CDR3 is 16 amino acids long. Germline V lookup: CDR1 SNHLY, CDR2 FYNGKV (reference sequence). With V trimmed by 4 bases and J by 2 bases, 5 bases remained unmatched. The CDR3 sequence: CASSSLGGPVQNTLYF. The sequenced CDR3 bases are TGTGCCAGCAGCTCACTGGGGGGGCCGGTTCAAAACACCTTGTAC.

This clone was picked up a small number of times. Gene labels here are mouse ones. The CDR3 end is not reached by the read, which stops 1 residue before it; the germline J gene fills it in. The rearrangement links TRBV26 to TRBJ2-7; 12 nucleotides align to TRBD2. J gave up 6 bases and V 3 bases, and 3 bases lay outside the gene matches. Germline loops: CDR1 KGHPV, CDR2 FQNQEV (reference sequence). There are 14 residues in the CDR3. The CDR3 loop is CASSLGTGGSEQYF. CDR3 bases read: TGTGCCAGCAGTCTAGGGACTGGGGGGTCTGAACAGTAC.

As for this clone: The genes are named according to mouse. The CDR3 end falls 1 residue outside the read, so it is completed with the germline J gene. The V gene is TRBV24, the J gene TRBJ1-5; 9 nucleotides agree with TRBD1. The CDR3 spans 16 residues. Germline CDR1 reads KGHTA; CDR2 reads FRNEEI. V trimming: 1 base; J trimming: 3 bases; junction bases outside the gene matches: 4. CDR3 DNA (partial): TGTGCCAGCAGTCTGTTACAGGGGGCCGGCAACCAGGCTCCGCTT. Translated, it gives CASSLLQGAGNQAPL. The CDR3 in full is CASSLLQGAGNQAPLF.

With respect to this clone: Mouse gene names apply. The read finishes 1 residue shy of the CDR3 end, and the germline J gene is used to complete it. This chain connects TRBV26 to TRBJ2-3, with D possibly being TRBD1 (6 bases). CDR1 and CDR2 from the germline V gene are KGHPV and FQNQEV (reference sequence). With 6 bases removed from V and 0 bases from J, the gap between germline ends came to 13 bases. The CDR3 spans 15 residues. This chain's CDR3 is CASSPTQGSAETLYF. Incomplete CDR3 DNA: TGTGCCAGCAGCCCGACACAGGGTAGTGCAGAAACGCTGTAT.

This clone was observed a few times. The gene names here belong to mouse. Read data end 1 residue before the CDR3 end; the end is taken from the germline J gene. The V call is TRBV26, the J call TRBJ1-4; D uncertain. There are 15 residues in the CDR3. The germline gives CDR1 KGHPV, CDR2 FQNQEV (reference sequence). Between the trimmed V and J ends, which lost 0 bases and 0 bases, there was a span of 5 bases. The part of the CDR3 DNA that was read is TGTGCCAGCAGTCTGTCGTCAGTTTCCAACGAAAGATTATTT. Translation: CASSLSSVSNERLF. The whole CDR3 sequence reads CASSLSSVSNERLFF.

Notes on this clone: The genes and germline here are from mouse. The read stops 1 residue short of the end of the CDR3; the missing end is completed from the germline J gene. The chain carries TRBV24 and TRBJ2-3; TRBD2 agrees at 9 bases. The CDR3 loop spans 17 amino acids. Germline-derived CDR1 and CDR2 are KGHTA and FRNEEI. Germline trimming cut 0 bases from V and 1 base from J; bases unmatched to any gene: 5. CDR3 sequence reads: CASSLYRLGVGAETLYF. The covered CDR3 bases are TGTGCCAGCAGTCTGTATCGACTGGGGGTGGGTGCAGAAACGCTGTAT.

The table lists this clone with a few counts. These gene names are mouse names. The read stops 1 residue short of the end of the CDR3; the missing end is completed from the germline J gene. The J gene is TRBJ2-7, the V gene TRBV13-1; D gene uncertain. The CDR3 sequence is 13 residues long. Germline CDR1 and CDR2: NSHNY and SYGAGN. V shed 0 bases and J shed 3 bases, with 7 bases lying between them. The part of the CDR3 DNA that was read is TGTGCCAGCAGTGATGCACAGAGCTATGAACAGTAC. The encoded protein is CASSDAQSYEQY. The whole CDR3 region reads CASSDAQSYEQYF.

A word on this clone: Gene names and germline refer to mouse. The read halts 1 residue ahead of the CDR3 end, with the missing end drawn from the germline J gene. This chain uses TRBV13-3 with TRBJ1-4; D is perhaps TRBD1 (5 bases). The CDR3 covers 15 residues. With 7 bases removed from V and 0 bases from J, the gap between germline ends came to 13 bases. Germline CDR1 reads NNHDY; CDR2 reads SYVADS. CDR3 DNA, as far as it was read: TGTGCCAGCCTCCGGGGGGTTCTTTCCAACGAAAGATTATTT. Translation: CASLRGVLSNERLF. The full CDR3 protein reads CASLRGVLSNERLFF.

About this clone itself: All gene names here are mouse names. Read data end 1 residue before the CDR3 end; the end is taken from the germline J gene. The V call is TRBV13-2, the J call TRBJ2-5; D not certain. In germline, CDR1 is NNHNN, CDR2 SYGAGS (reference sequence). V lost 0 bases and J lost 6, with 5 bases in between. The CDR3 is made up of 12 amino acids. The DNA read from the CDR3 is TGTGCCAGCGGTGATGCGTACGACACCCAGTAC. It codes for CASGDAYDTQY. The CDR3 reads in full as CASGDAYDTQYF.

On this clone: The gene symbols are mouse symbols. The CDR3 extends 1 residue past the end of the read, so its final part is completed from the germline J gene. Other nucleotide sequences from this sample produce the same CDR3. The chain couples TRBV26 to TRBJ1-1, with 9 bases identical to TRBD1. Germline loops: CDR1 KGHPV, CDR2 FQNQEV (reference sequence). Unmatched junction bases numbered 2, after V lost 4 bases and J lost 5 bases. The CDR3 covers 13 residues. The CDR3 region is CASSPGQGTEVFF. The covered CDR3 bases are TGTGCCAGCAGTCCCGGACAGGGGACAGAAGTCTTC.

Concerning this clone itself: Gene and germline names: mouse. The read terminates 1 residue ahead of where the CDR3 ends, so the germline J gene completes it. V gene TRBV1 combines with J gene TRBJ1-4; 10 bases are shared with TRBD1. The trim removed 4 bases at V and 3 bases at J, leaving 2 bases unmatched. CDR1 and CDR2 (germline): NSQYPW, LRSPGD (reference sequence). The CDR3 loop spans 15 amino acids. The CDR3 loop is CTCSGTGGTNERLFF. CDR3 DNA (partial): TGCACCTGCAGTGGGACAGGGGGGACCAACGAAAGATTATTT.

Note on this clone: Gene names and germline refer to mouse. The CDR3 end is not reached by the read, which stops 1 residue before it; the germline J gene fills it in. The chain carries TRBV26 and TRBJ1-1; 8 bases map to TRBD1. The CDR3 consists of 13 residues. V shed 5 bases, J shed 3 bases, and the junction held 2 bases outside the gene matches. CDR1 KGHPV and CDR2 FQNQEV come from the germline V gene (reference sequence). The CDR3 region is CASSLQGDTEVFF. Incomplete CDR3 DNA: TGTGCCAGCAGTTTACAGGGGGACACAGAAGTCTTC.

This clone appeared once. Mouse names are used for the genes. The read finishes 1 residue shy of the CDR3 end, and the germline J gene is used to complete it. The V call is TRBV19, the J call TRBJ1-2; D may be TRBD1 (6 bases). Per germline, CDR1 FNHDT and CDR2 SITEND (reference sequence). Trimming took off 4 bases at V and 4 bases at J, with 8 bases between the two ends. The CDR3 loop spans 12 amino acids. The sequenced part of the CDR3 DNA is TGTGCCAGCAGTCAGGGGATCTCCGACTACACC. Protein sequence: CASSQGISDYT. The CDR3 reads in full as CASSQGISDYTF.

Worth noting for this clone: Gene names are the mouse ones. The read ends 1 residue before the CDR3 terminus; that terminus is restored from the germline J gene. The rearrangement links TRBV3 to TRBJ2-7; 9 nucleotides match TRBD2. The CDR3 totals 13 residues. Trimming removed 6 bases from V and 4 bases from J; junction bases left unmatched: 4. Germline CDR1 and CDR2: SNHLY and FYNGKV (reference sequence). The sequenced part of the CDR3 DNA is TGTGCCAGCAGACTGGGGGGCACTTATGAACAGTAC. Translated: CASRLGGTYEQY. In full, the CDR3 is CASRLGGTYEQYF.

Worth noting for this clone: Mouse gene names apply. The CDR3 bases that were read are TGTGCCAGCAGCCTTCAAAACACAGAAGTCTTC. This gives the protein CASSLQNTEVF. The CDR3, in full, reads CASSLQNTEVFF. The chain links TRBV3 to TRBJ1-1; D is undetermined. The read terminates 1 residue ahead of where the CDR3 ends, so the germline J gene completes it. Germline V gives CDR1 SNHLY, CDR2 FYNGKV (reference sequence). The CDR3 sequence is 12 residues long. Trimming removed 5 bases from V and 1 base from J, with 5 bases in between. Together with reference TRBV3 and TRBJ1-1, the CDR3 gives the full variable domain: GPKVLQIPSHQIIDMGQMVTLNCDPVSNHLYFYWYKQILGQQMEFLVNFYNGKVMEKSKLFKDQFSVERPDGSYFTLKIQPTALEDSAVYFCASSLQNTEVFFGKGTRLTVV.

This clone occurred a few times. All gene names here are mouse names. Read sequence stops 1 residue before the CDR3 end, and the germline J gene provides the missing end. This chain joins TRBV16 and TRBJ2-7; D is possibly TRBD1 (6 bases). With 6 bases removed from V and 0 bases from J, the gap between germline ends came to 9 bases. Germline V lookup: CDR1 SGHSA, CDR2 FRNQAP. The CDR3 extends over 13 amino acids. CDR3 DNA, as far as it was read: TGTGCAAGCAGGCGGGACAACTCCTATGAACAGTAC. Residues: CASRRDNSYEQY. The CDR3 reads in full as CASRRDNSYEQYF. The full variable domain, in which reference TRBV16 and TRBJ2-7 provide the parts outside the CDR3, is NAGVIQTPRHKVTGKGQEATLWCEPISGHSAVFWYRQTIVQGLEFLTYFRNQAPIDDSGMPKERFSAQMPNQSHSTLKIQSTQPQDSAVYLCASRRDNSYEQYFGPGTRLTVL.

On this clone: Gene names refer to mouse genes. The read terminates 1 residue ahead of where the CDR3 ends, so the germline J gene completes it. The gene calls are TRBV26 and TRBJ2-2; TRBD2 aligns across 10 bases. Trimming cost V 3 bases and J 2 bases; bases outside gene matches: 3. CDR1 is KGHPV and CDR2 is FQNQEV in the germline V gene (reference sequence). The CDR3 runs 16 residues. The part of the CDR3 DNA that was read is TGTGCCAGCAGTCTCTGGGGGGGCAGGAACACCGGGCAGCTCTAC. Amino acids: CASSLWGGRNTGQLY. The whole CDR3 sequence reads CASSLWGGRNTGQLYF. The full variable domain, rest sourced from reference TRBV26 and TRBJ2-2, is NSKVIQTPRYLVKGQGQKAKMRCIPEKGHPVVFWYQQNKNNEFKFLINFQNQEVLQQIDMTEKRFSAECPSNSPCSLEIQSSEAGDSALYLCASSLWGGRNTGQLYFGEGSKLTVL.

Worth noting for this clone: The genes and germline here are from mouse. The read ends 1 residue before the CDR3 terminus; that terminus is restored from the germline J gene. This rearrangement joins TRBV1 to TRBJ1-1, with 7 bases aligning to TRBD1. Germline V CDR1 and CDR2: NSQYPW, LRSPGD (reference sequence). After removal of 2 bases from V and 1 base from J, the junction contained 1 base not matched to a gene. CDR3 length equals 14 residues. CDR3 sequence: CTCSARDRNTEVFF. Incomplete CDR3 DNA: TGCACCTGCAGTGCACGGGACAGAAACACAGAAGTCTTC. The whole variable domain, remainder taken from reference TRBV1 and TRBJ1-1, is VTLLEQNPRWRLVPRGQAVNLRCILKNSQYPWMSWYQQDLQKQLQWLFTLRSPGDKEVKSLPGADYLATRVTDTELRLQVANMSQGRTLYCTCSARDRNTEVFFGKGTRLTVV.